Listed here are 17 T cell receptor beta chains from one sample, sequenced in a study of T cell responses to AZD1222 COVID-19 vaccine. Assay: immunoSEQ multiplex PCR; the TCRdb copy retains only in-frame clones and omits some. The table has 90,000 to 150,000 clones, about 88% seen once. The source was peripheral blood, collected on day 0 of AZD1222 vaccination. The origin of the receptors is an adult in good health.

This rearrangement joins TRBV9 to TRBJ2-3; 7 positions agree with TRBD2. The V and J ends lost 1 base and 2 bases, in that order; junction bases with no gene match: 7. This CDR3 is built from 16 residues. Germline-derived CDR1 and CDR2 are SGDLS and YYNGEE. The CDR3 DNA is TGTGCCAGCAGCGTACGGGCTAGCGGAACCACAGATACGCAGTATTTT. It specifies CASSVRASGTTDTQYF.

The genes are TRBV5-8 and TRBJ2-1; 8 bases are shared with TRBD1. The CDR3 runs 18 residues. Germline CDR1 SGHTS, CDR2 YDEGEE. Losses at the gene ends were 4 bases for V and 4 bases for J; bases not matched to a gene: 16. The CDR3 loop reads CASSLDRVIGRRYNEQFF. In nucleotides, the CDR3 is TGTGCCAGCAGCCTGGACAGGGTTATCGGGCGTCGGTACAATGAGCAGTTCTTC.

V gene TRBV9 combines with J gene TRBJ2-1; 10 positions agree with TRBD2. Looked up from germline, CDR1 is SGDLS and CDR2 is YYNGEE. Losses at the gene ends were 3 bases for V and 7 bases for J; bases not matched to a gene: 10. The CDR3 runs to 16 residues. DNA of the CDR3: TGTGCCAGCAGCGGGGGAGCGGGAGGGGTAGAGAATGAGCAGTTCTTC. Protein sequence: CASSGGAGGVENEQFF.

This chain connects TRBV24-1 to TRBJ1-5; tentatively, D is TRBD1 (5 bases). CDR3 length: 15 amino acids. Trimming took 4 bases from V and 6 from J, leaving 15 bases between them. Germline lookup yields CDR1 KGHDR and CDR2 SFDVKD. In DNA, the CDR3 is TGTGCCACCAGTGAAGGAGGGGCGGGTGGTCAGCCCCAGCATTTT. This gives the protein CATSEGGAGGQPQHF.

In its sample, this clone was seen a few times. One end of the junction fails to match germline, which may point to a read error. The chain couples TRBV29-1 to TRBJ2-7; a possible D gene is TRBD1 (5 bases). This CDR3 has 13 amino acids. Germline V gene sequence: CDR1 SQVTM, CDR2 ANQGSEA. The CDR3 bases are TGCAGCGTGGAAGGGCAGGGCCGGTTCCAGCAGTACTTC. It encodes CSVEGQGRFQQYF.

The chain joins TRBV19 to TRBJ1-2; maybe TRBD1 (5 bases). Trimming took off 6 bases at V and 8 bases at J, with 13 bases between the two ends. From germline, CDR1 is LNHDA and CDR2 SQIVND (reference sequence). CDR3 length: 12 amino acids. CDR3: CASREDNLGYTF. CDR3 DNA sequence: TGTGCCAGTAGGGAGGACAATTTAGGCTACACCTTC.

The chain joins TRBV6-6 to TRBJ2-3; maybe TRBD2 (6 bases). Per germline, CDR1 MNHNY and CDR2 SVGAGI (reference sequence). This CDR3 has 16 amino acids. V lost 0 bases and J 4 bases, leaving 14 bases between the germline ends. CDR3 nucleotide sequence: TGTGCCAGCAGTTACTCAAATAGCGGTGGGGCAGATACGCAGTATTTT. Its protein is CASSYSNSGGADTQYF.

This chain connects TRBV2 to TRBJ1-1; D is undetermined. There are 13 residues in the CDR3. In germline, CDR1 is SNHLY, CDR2 FYNNEI. Trimming pared 7 bases from V and 3 bases from J, leaving 12 bases between. The CDR3 reads CASTGRLDTEAFF. In DNA form, the CDR3 reads TGTGCCAGCACTGGACGACTTGACACTGAAGCTTTCTTT.

J is TRBJ1-2 and V is TRBV11-2; the D is unclear. The V end was cut by 1 base, the J end by 8 bases, with 11 bases between. The CDR3 runs to 13 residues. Looked up from germline, CDR1 is SGHAT and CDR2 is FQNNGV. CDR3: CASSLGSERGYTF. The DNA of the CDR3 is TGTGCCAGCAGCTTAGGATCAGAAAGGGGCTACACCTTC.

The gene calls are TRBV5-1 and TRBJ2-3, with 7 bases fitting TRBD2. The CDR3 sequence is 15 residues long. From germline, CDR1 is SGHRS and CDR2 YFSETQ. The V and J ends lost 1 base and 2 bases, in that order; junction bases with no gene match: 4. CDR3 nucleotides: TGCGCCAGCAGCTTGACTAGCGTCATCACAGATACGCAGTATTTT. The encoded protein is CASSLTSVITDTQYF.

This clone has a handful of counts. The rearrangement uses TRBV28 and TRBJ1-2, with unresolved D. This CDR3 is built from 14 residues. Germline CDR1 MDHEN, CDR2 SYDVKM. With 5 bases removed from V and 2 bases from J, the gap between germline ends came to 12 bases. DNA for the CDR3: TGTGCCAGCAGTCCTCACAGCTCCAACTATGGCTACACCTTC. It codes for CASSPHSSNYGYTF.

The rearrangement links TRBV23-1 to TRBJ1-5, with 7 positions matching TRBD1. TRBV23-1 counts as an open reading frame of uncertain function. The CDR3 length is 16 residues. V lost 0 bases and J lost 2; bases outside the gene matches: 4. CDR3 bases: TGCGCCAGCAGTCAATCCACGGGACAGTGCAATCAGCCCCAGCATTTT. Translation: CASSQSTGQCNQPQHF.

The V gene is TRBV30, the J gene TRBJ1-3; D is uncertain. The V gene lost 3 bases and the J gene lost 2 bases, with 5 bases spanning the gap. CDR1 GTSNPN and CDR2 SVGIG come from the germline V gene (reference sequence). The CDR3 sequence is 12 residues long. This CDR3 is CAWRAAGNTIYF. CDR3 nucleotide sequence: TGTGCCTGGAGGGCTGCTGGAAACACCATATATTTT.

The chain recombines TRBV6-5 with TRBJ1-1, with D unclear. Germline CDR1 is MNHEY and CDR2 is SVGAGI. Trimming cost V 6 bases and J 3 bases, with 11 bases left between them. The CDR3 runs 13 residues. Here the CDR3 reads CASSARPDTEAFF. CDR3 bases: TGTGCCAGCAGCGCCAGGCCAGACACTGAAGCTTTCTTT.

The chain employs TRBV25-1 and TRBJ2-7; TRBD2 matches 13 bases. CDR1 MGHDK and CDR2 SYGVNS come from the germline V gene. With V trimmed by 5 bases and J by 7 bases, 11 bases remained unmatched. CDR3 size: 16 residues. The DNA for the CDR3 is TGTGCCAGCAGTCCGACCCTACTAGCGGGAGGGGGAGAGCAGTACTTC. Its translation: CASSPTLLAGGGEQYF.

J is TRBJ2-1 and V is TRBV28; D is unclear. The length of the CDR3 is 14 residues. From germline, CDR1 is MDHEN and CDR2 SYDVKM. Trimming removed 6 bases at V and 1 base at J, with 10 bases between. CDR3 sequence reads: CASSPVGSYNEQFF. CDR3 DNA: TGTGCCAGCAGCCCCGTTGGGTCCTACAATGAGCAGTTCTTC. Variable domain in full (rest from reference TRBV28 and TRBJ2-1): DVKVTQSSRYLVKRTGEKVFLECVQDMDHENMFWYRQDPGLGLRLIYFSYDVKMKEKGDIPEGYSVSREKKERFSLILESASTNQTSMYLCASSPVGSYNEQFFGPGTRLTVL.

The rearrangement joins TRBV27 to TRBJ1-6; D possibly corresponds to TRBD1 (5 bases). The V end was cut by 5 bases, the J end by 6 bases, with 17 bases between. This CDR3 spans 16 amino acids. Germline-derived CDR1 and CDR2 are MNHEY and SMNVEV (reference sequence). CDR3 sequence: CASSPPGRRFNSPLHF. CDR3 bases: TGTGCCAGCAGTCCCCCGGGACGGAGGTTTAATTCACCCCTCCACTTT.